A single sample is the source of the 5 T cell receptor beta chains below, sequenced in a study of T cells after yellow fever vaccination. TCRdb called the 5' RACE reads again in MiXCR, with one record for every CDR3 protein. The table includes about 350,000 distinct CDR3 sequences, approximately 4% detected once. Sample: PBMCs, taken 5 days after the yellow fever booster vaccination. The receptors come from a man between 18 and 35 years old who received the YFV17D yellow fever vaccine.

J is TRBJ2-1 and V is TRBV25-1, with 13 nucleotides matching TRBD2. Germline loops: CDR1 MGHDK, CDR2 SYGVNS. J gave up 6 bases and V 3 bases, and 20 bases lay outside the gene matches. The CDR3 consists of 21 residues. CDR3 in amino acids: CASSDSVMGGLAGLSLNEQFF. The CDR3, as DNA: TGTGCCAGCAGTGATTCCGTCATGGGGGGACTAGCGGGACTATCCCTCAATGAGCAGTTCTTC.

This clonotype occurred a few times. J is TRBJ2-3 and V is TRBV5-1; TRBD1 matches 7 bases. Germline assignment: CDR1 SGHRS and CDR2 YFSETQ. The CDR3 loop spans 15 amino acids. V dropped 2 bases and J dropped 6; count of bases not matched to a gene: 9. As DNA, the CDR3 is TGCGCCAGCAGCTTCACAGGGGCGGTGTGGGATACGCAGTATTTT. Encoded protein: CASSFTGAVWDTQYF.

The chain employs TRBV4-2 and TRBJ2-5; D is possibly TRBD1 or TRBD2 (7 bases each). The V and J ends lost 4 bases and 5 bases respectively, with 17 bases between them. The CDR3 is 15 amino acids. CDR1 and CDR2 from the germline V gene are LGHNA and YNFKEQ. The CDR3 loop is CASSPGEGAWETQYF. The CDR3 DNA reads TGTGCCAGCAGCCCGGGGGAGGGGGCCTGGGAGACCCAGTACTTC.

The table lists this clonotype with many counts. The chain has TRBV5-1 and TRBJ2-7; D remains ambiguous. The CDR3 is 11 residues long. Trimming left V 4 bases short and J 7 bases short, with 9 bases between. CDR1 is SGHRS, CDR2 YFSETQ, per germline. The CDR3 region is CASSPLGEQYF. The CDR3 bases are TGCGCCAGCAGCCCCCTCGGAGAGCAGTACTTC.

The rearrangement uses TRBV20-1 and TRBJ1-2; no reliable D call. The CDR3 runs 13 residues. CDR1 DFQATT and CDR2 SNEGSKA come from the germline V gene (reference sequence). The CDR3 DNA follows: TGCAGAGTCACCTCCGGCGGAAGCTATGGCTACACCTTC. This sequence encodes CRVTSGGSYGYTF.